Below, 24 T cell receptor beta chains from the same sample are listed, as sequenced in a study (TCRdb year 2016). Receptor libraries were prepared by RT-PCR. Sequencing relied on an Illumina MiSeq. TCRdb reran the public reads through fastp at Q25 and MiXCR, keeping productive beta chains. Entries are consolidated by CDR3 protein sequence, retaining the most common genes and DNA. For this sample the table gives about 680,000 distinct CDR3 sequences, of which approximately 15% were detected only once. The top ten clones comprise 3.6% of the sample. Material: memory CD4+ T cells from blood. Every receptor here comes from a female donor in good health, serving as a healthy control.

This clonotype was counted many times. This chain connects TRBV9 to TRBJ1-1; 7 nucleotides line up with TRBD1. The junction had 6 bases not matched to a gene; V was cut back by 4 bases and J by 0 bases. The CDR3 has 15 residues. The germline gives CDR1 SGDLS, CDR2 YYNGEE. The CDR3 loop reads CASSSRQGLNTEAFF. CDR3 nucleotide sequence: TGTGCCAGCAGCTCCAGACAGGGCTTGAACACTGAAGCTTTCTTT.

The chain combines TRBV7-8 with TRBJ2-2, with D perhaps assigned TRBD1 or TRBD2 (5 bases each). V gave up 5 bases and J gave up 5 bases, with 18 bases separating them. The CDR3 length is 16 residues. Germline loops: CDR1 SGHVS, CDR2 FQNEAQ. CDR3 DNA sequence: TGTGCCAGCAGCCCCCTCCCCCGGGGCGTAACCGGGGAGCTGTTTTTT. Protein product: CASSPLPRGVTGELFF.

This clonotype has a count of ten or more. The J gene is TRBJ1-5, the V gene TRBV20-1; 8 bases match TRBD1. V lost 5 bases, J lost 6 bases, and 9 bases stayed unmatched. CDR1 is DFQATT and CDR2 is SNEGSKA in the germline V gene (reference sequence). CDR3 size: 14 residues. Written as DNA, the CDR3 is TGCAGTGCTCCTACAGGGGGGACAGTTCAGCCCCAGCATTTT. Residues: CSAPTGGTVQPQHF.

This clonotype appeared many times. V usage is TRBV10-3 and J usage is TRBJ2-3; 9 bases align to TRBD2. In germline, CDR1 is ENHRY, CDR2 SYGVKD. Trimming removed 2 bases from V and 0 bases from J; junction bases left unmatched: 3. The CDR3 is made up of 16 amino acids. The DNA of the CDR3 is TGTGCCATCAGTGAGGGGCTAGCGGGGAGCACAGATACGCAGTATTTT. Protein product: CAISEGLAGSTDTQYF.

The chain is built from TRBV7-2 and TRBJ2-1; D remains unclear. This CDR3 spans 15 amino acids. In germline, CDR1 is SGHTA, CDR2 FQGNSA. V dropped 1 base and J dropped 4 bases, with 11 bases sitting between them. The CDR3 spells CASSLVFLSYNEQFF. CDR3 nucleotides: TGTGCCAGCAGCTTAGTCTTCCTGTCTTACAATGAGCAGTTCTTC.

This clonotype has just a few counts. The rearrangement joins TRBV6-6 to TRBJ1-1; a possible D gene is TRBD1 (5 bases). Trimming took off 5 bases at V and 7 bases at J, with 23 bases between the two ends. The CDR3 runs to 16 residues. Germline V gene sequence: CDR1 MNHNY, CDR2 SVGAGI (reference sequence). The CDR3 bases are TGTGCCAGCAGTAAGGATGACAGTCTACCGGGGATTGAAGCTTTCTTT. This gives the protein CASSKDDSLPGIEAFF.

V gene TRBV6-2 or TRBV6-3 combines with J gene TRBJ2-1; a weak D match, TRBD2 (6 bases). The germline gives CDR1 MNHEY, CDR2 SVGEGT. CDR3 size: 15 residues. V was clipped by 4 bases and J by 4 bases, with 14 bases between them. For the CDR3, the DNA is TGTGCCAGCAGTTCGGCGGGAAAGTCTTACAATGAGCAGTTCTTC. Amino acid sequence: CASSSAGKSYNEQFF.

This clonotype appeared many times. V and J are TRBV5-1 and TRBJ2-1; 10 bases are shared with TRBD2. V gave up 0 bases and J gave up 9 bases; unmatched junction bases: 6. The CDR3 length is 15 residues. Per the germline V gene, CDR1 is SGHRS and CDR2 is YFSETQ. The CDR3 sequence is CASSLGSSGSVEQFF. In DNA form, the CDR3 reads TGCGCCAGCAGCTTGGGGTCTAGCGGGAGTGTTGAGCAGTTCTTC.

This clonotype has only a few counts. CDR3 nucleotides: TGTGCCAGCTCACCCCCCTCAAGCCAAGAGACCCAGTACTTC. Its translation is CASSPPSSQETQYF. The V and J genes are TRBV18 and TRBJ2-5; no clear D gene. The CDR3 is made up of 14 amino acids. CDR1 is KGHSH and CDR2 is LQKENI in the germline V gene. V was clipped by 3 bases and J by 1 base, with 9 bases between them.

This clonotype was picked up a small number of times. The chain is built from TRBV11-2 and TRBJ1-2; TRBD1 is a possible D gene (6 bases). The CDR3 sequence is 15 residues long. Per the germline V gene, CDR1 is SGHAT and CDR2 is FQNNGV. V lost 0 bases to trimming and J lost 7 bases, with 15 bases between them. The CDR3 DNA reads TGTGCCAGCAGCTTAGAGAGTTGGGGGGCGAGTGGCTACACCTTC. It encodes CASSLESWGASGYTF.

In DNA, the CDR3 is TGCAGTGCTAGAGCTCCCGGACAGGGGCCGGAGACCCAGTACTTC. Translation gives CSARAPGQGPETQYF. The rearrangement uses TRBV20-1 and TRBJ2-5, with 9 bases fitting TRBD1. Trimming took 1 base from V and 5 from J; bases not matched to a gene: 8. CDR3 length: 15 residues. CDR1 is DFQATT and CDR2 is SNEGSKA in the germline V gene (reference sequence).

CDR3 residues: CASSLSFGVGTEAFF. Written as DNA, the CDR3 is TGCGCCAGCAGCCTAAGCTTTGGGGTAGGGACTGAAGCTTTCTTT. J is TRBJ1-1 and V is TRBV5-1, with unresolved D. V dropped 4 bases and J dropped 5 bases, with 18 bases sitting between them. The CDR3 totals 15 residues. CDR1 and CDR2 from the germline V gene are SGHRS and YFSETQ.

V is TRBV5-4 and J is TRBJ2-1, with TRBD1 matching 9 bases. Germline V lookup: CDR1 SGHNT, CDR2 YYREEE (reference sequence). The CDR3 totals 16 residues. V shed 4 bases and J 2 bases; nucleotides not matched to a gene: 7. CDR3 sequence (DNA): TGTGCCAGCAGCGCCGGGACAGGGAGGACCTACAATGAGCAGTTCTTC. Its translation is CASSAGTGRTYNEQFF.

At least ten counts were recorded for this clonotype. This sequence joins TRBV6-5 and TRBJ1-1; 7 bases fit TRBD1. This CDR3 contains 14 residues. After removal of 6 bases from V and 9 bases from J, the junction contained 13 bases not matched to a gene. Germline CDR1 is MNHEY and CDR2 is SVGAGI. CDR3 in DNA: TGTGCCAGCAGCCGGTCGACAGGGTGGGGGCAAGCTTTCTTT. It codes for CASSRSTGWGQAFF.

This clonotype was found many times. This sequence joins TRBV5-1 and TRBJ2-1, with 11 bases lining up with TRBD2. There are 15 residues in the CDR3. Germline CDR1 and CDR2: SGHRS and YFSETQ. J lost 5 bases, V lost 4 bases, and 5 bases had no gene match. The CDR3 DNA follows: TGCGCCAGCAGCACCGGGACTAGCGGAAACAATGAGCAGTTCTTC. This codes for CASSTGTSGNNEQFF.

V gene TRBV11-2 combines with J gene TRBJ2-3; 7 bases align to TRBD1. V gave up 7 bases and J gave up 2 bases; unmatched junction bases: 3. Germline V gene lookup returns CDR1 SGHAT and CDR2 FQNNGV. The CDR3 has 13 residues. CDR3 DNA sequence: TGTGCCAGCAAGGGACAGCCCACAGATACGCAGTATTTT. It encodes CASKGQPTDTQYF. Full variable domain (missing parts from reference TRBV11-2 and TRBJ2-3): EAGVAQSPRYKIIEKRQSVAFWCNPISGHATLYWYQQILGQGPKLLIQFQNNGVVDDSQLPKDRFSAERLKGVDSTLKIQPAKLEDSAVYLCASKGQPTDTQYFGPGTRLTVL.

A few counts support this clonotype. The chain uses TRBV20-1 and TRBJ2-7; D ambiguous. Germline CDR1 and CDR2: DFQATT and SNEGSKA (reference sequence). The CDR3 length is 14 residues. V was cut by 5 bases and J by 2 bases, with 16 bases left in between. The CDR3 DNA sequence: TGCAGTGCTCGTTACAATCGCGTCGCCTACGAGCAGTACTTC. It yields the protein CSARYNRVAYEQYF.

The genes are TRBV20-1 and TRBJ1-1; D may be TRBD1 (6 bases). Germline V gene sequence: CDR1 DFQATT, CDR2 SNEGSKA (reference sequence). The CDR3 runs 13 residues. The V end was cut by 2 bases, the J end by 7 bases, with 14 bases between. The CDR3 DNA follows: TGCAGTGCTAGAAGCCCCGCGACAGGTGAAGCTTTCTTT. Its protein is CSARSPATGEAFF.

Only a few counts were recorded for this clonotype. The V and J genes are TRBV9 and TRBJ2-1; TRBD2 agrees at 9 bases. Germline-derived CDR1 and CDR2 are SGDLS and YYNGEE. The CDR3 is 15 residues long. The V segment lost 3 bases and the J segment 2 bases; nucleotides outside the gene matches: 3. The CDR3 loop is CASSAQREAYNEQFF. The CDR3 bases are TGTGCCAGCAGCGCCCAGCGGGAGGCCTACAATGAGCAGTTCTTC.

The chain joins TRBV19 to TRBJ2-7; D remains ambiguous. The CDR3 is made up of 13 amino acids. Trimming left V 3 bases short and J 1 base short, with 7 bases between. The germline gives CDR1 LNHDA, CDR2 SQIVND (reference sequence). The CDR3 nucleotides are TGTGCCAGTAGTATGCAGGAATCCTACGAGCAGTACTTC. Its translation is CASSMQESYEQYF.

The CDR3: CASSSGGASGYTF. As DNA, the CDR3 is TGTGCCAGCAGCTCAGGGGGCGCGAGCGGCTACACCTTC. The chain joins TRBV7-2 to TRBJ1-2; 8 nucleotides line up with TRBD1. After removal of 4 bases from V and 8 bases from J, the junction contained 6 bases not matched to a gene. Germline V gene sequence: CDR1 SGHTA, CDR2 FQGNSA. This CDR3 contains 13 residues.

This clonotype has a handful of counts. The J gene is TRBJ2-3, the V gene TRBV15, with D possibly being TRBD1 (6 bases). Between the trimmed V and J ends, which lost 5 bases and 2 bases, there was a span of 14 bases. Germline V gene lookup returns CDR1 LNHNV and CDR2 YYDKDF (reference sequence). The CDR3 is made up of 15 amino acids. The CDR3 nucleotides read TGTGCCACCAGCGACCTACAGGGTCCCACAGATACGCAGTATTTT. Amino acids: CATSDLQGPTDTQYF.

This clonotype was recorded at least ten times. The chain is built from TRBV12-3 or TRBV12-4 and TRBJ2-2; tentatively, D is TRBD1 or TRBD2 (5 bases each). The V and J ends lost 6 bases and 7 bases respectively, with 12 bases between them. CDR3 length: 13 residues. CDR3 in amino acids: CASRGPGSGELFF. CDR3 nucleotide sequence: TGTGCCAGCAGGGGACCGGGAAGCGGGGAGCTGTTTTTT.

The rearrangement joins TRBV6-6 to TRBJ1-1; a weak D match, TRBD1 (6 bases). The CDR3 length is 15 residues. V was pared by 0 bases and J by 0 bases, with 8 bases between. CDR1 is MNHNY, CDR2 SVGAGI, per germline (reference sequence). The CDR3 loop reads CASSYSQGVNTEAFF. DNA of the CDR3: TGTGCCAGCAGTTACTCACAGGGTGTGAACACTGAAGCTTTCTTT.